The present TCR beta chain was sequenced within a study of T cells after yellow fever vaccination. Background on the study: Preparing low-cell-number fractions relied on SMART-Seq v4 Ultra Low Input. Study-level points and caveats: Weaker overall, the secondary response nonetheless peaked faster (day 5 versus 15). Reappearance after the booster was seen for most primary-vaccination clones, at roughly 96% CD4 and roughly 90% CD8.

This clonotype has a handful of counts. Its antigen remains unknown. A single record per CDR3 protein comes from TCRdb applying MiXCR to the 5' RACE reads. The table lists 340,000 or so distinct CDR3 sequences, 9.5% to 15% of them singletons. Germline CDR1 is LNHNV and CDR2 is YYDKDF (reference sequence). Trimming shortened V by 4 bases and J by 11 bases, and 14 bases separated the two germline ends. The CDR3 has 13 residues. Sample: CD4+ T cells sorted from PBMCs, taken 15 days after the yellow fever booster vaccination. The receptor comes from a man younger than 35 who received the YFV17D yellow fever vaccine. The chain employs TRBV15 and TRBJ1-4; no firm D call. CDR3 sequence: CATSKGLPGKLFF. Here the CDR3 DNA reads TGTGCCACCAGCAAGGGCCTCCCTGGGAAACTGTTTTTT.